Sample share makes the clone carrying this T cell receptor (beta chain) medium-sized. The antigen is undetermined. These data are taken from a study of prognosis after radiotherapy for stage I lung cancer. Two rounds of multiplex PCR amplified TCR beta CDR3 from genomic DNA. Individual primers that were specific to each TRBV and TRBJ gene served in first-round PCR. Each CDR3 protein is one row after TCRdb ran MiXCR on the multiplex PCR reads. The sample has about 24,000 distinct CDR3 sequences; roughly two fifths are singletons. Study results and caveats: Median unique TCR clones dropped from roughly 10,000 to 7,000 after stereotactic body radiation therapy.

The material was PBMCs, obtained before or after stereotactic body radiation therapy (not recorded which). This receptor was identified in a donor at least 50 years old with non-small cell lung cancer.

The chain's CDR3 is CASSIGSQGGLMNTEAFF. For the CDR3, the DNA is TGTGCCAGTAGTATAGGTTCGCAGGGAGGGCTCATGAACACTGAAGCTTTCTTT. The V gene is TRBV19, the J gene TRBJ1-1; D is perhaps TRBD1 (5 bases). V lost 1 base to trimming and J lost 0 bases, with 18 bases between them. Germline CDR1 is LNHDA and CDR2 is SQIVND (reference sequence). CDR3 length: 18 residues.